This record covers a single T cell receptor beta chain. The antigen is undetermined. The data belong to a study of T cell responses to AZD1222 COVID-19 vaccine. For the study at large: The study pooled second doses at about 4 or about 12 weeks. Overall study findings and caveats: Baseline serostatus was positive in only six AZD1222 recipients. The study found vaccine-associated CD4 TCRs spanning spike, dominant at 160-218 and 743-854. Clonal diversity may have been underestimated, and the donors were mostly white British, with more females than males.

The protocol was immunoSEQ multiplex PCR, while the TCRdb copy is restricted to in-frame clones and leaves out a portion. The profile shows approximately 90,000 clones, 90% of them singletons. V trimming: 0 bases; J trimming: 5 bases; junction bases outside the gene matches: 7. The CDR3 sequence is 16 residues long. From germline, CDR1 is ENHRY and CDR2 SYGVKD. This clonotype originated in an adult in good health. The rearrangement links TRBV10-3 to TRBJ2-7; 10 nucleotides align to TRBD2. The source material was peripheral blood, sampled on day 0 of AZD1222 vaccination. This CDR3 reads CAISESRTSGGDEQYF. CDR3 bases: TGTGCCATCAGTGAGTCTCGGACTAGCGGTGGCGACGAGCAGTACTTC.